This T cell receptor (beta chain) was identified during a study of CD8 T cells in Susac syndrome. This CDR3 has 15 residues. CDR1 is SGHRS, CDR2 YFSETQ, per germline. V was pared by 4 bases and J by 8 bases, with 21 bases between. CD8+ and CD4+ T cells circulating in blood were sequenced for TCR beta. TEMRA cells were FACS-enriched, unlike CD8+ and CD4+ T cells, which were negatively isolated. RNA totalling roughly 0.45 to 1 ug underwent reverse transcription with random hexamers. By means of immunoSEQ multiplex PCR, TCR beta CDR3 spanning 54 Vbeta and 13 Jbeta underwent amplification. TCRdb itself ran the immunoSEQ multiplex PCR reads through MiXCR, one entry per CDR3 protein. The data contain over 300,000 distinct CDR3 sequences, about 90% of them seen just once; the ten biggest clones take up roughly 0.064%. This clonotype came up once.

The source is a human donor with multiple sclerosis. V usage is TRBV5-1 and J usage is TRBJ1-2, with D tentatively TRBD1 (5 bases). The sample taken for sequencing was CD4+ T cells from PBMCs. The CDR3 spells CASSTGGFASQGYTF. The CDR3 DNA reads as TGCGCCAGCAGCACCGGGGGTTTCGCGAGCCAGGGCTACACCTTC.